Below, 21 T cell receptor beta chains from the same sample are listed, as sequenced in a study of blood T cell repertoires in COVID-19 (dated by TCRdb to the early 2020s). The method behind the library was the immunoSEQ multiplex PCR assay. TCRdb limited this immuneACCESS table to in-frame rearrangements with V and J called. A share of clones is missing; checked studies link under half to unresolved V genes, and the rest is unexplained. In this sample the table shows over 80,000 clones, 79% of which occur a single time. Over 15% of the sample lies in the top ten. Sample: peripheral blood. Source of these receptors: a woman older than 75 with active or convalescent COVID-19.

The count of this clone is one. The chain employs TRBV19 and TRBJ1-5, with TRBD1 matching 11 bases. With 2 bases clipped from V and 6 bases from J, the junction kept 6 bases outside the gene matches. Germline CDR1 is LNHDA and CDR2 is SQIVND (reference sequence). This CDR3 is 16 amino acids long. CDR3 sequence (DNA): TGTGCCAGTAGTATACGGACAGGGGGCGGAGGTCAGCCCCAGCATTTT. Translation gives CASSIRTGGGGQPQHF.

The chain has TRBV6-5 and TRBJ2-7; 8 bases are a match to TRBD2. The CDR3 runs to 15 residues. CDR1 is MNHEY and CDR2 is SVGAGI in the germline V gene. V shed 7 bases, J shed 3 bases, and the junction held 11 bases outside the gene matches. The CDR3 region is CASKTSGSYNYEQYF. The CDR3, as DNA: TGTGCCAGCAAAACAAGCGGGAGTTATAACTACGAGCAGTACTTC.

This clone counts as medium-sized. The V call is TRBV11-2, the J call TRBJ2-7; D is unclear. V was clipped by 5 bases and J by 3 bases, with 5 bases between them. This CDR3 has 11 amino acids. Per germline, CDR1 SGHAT and CDR2 FQNNGV. CDR3 bases: TGTGCCAGCAGCCTAATCTACGAGCAGTACTTC. As protein: CASSLIYEQYF. The variable domain in full, with the rest retrieved from reference TRBV11-2 and TRBJ2-7, is EAGVAQSPRYKIIEKRQSVAFWCNPISGHATLYWYQQILGQGPKLLIQFQNNGVVDDSQLPKDRFSAERLKGVDSTLKIQPAKLEDSAVYLCASSLIYEQYFGPGTRLTVT.

This clone appeared a few times. V gene TRBV19 combines with J gene TRBJ2-5; D possibly corresponds to TRBD2 (6 bases). V dropped 7 bases and J dropped 3 bases, with 21 bases sitting between them. This CDR3 contains 16 residues. In germline, CDR1 is LNHDA, CDR2 SQIVND (reference sequence). CDR3 protein: CASTPSARGREETQYF. CDR3 bases: TGTGCCAGTACCCCATCGGCGCGGGGTAGGGAAGAGACCCAGTACTTC.

The chain carries TRBV15 and TRBJ1-2; possibly TRBD1 for D (6 bases). Trimming removed 1 base at V and 4 bases at J, with 13 bases between. CDR3 size: 15 residues. Germline values: CDR1 LNHNV, CDR2 YYDKDF (reference sequence). The CDR3 DNA follows: TGTGCCACCAGCAGAGGGGGATTGACAGGCTATGGCTACACCTTC. Amino acids: CATSRGGLTGYGYTF.

The rearrangement joins TRBV6-5 to TRBJ1-5, with D hard to call. The CDR3 runs to 15 residues. Germline loops: CDR1 MNHEY, CDR2 SVGAGI. V gave up 6 bases and J gave up 4 bases, with 16 bases separating them. The CDR3 loop is CASRPLGDTNQPQHF. The DNA of the CDR3 is TGTGCCAGCAGACCCCTCGGGGATACAAATCAGCCCCAGCATTTT.

The V call is TRBV28, the J call TRBJ2-7; 9 nucleotides match TRBD1. Germline CDR1 is MDHEN and CDR2 is SYDVKM. Trimming at V came to 5 bases and at J to 7 bases, leaving 6 bases not matched to a gene. The CDR3 runs to 13 residues. The CDR3 nucleotides are TGTGCCAGCAGTCCGGGACAGGGAAGGGAGCAGTACTTC. This translates into CASSPGQGREQYF.

The gene calls are TRBV7-2 and TRBJ2-3, with 11 bases aligning to TRBD2. Losses at the gene ends were 5 bases for V and 8 bases for J; bases not matched to a gene: 12. The CDR3 consists of 16 residues. The germline gives CDR1 SGHTA, CDR2 FQGNSA. The DNA of the CDR3 is TGTGCCAGCAGCGCGTTCCTAGCGGGAGGATTGAGTACGCAGTATTTT. Translated: CASSAFLAGGLSTQYF.

V gene TRBV29-1 combines with J gene TRBJ1-1; 9 bases are a match to TRBD1. The V gene end was trimmed by 7 bases and the J gene end by 8 bases; junction bases not matched to a gene: 8. The CDR3 extends over 12 amino acids. Germline V CDR1 and CDR2: SQVTM, ANQGSEA. DNA of the CDR3: TGCAGCGCCGACGACAGGGGGAGAGAAGCTTTCTTT. This sequence encodes CSADDRGREAFF.

The chain employs TRBV4-2 and TRBJ1-4; 10 bases line up with TRBD1. V trimming: 2 bases; J trimming: 8 bases; junction bases outside the gene matches: 17. Germline CDR1 reads LGHNA; CDR2 reads YNFKEQ. CDR3 length: 19 amino acids. The CDR3 here is CASSQTTPGQGIRREKLFF. CDR3 nucleotides: TGTGCCAGCAGCCAAACAACACCGGGACAGGGGATTCGTCGCGAAAAACTGTTTTTT.

The sample holds a few counts of this clone. The chain recombines TRBV6-6 with TRBJ2-7; TRBD2 aligns across 14 bases. The V segment lost 7 bases and the J segment 5 bases; nucleotides outside the gene matches: 7. Germline-derived CDR1 and CDR2 are MNHNY and SVGAGI (reference sequence). The CDR3 sequence is 15 residues long. Here the CDR3 DNA reads TGTGCCAGCATCAACGGACTAGCGGGAGGCCACGAGCAGTACTTC. Translated: CASINGLAGGHEQYF.

The rearrangement uses TRBV10-1 and TRBJ2-6, with D possibly being TRBD2 (5 bases). Germline lookup yields CDR1 WNHNN and CDR2 SYGVQD (reference sequence). The V gene lost 1 base and the J gene lost 5 bases, with 24 bases spanning the gap. The CDR3 is made up of 20 amino acids. CDR3 sequence reads: CASSEFISGNLLCRANVLTF. In DNA, the CDR3 is TGCGCCAGCAGTGAGTTTATATCCGGGAACTTACTCTGTCGGGCCAACGTCCTGACTTTC.

This chain connects TRBV18 to TRBJ2-4; maybe TRBD2 (6 bases). CDR3 length equals 17 residues. The V gene lost 6 bases and the J gene lost 3 bases, with 21 bases spanning the gap. The V gene's germline CDR1 is KGHSH and CDR2 LQKENI. CDR3 in amino acids: CASSPRKGRFDKNIQYF. CDR3 in DNA: TGTGCCAGCTCCCCGAGGAAGGGGAGGTTTGACAAAAACATTCAGTACTTC.

This chain uses TRBV5-1 with TRBJ1-1, with D perhaps TRBD1 (5 bases). CDR1 SGHRS and CDR2 YFSETQ come from the germline V gene. This CDR3 spans 16 amino acids. Trimming stripped 4 bases from V and 2 bases from J, with 18 bases between. The CDR3 DNA follows: TGCGCCAGCAGCGCCGGGACTACTGCAGGTAACACTGAAGCTTTCTTT. Its protein product is CASSAGTTAGNTEAFF.

The V and J genes are TRBV28 and TRBJ2-7; a possible D gene is TRBD2 (7 bases). V lost 7 bases and J 4 bases, leaving 20 bases between the germline ends. Germline assignment: CDR1 MDHEN and CDR2 SYDVKM. The CDR3 runs to 15 residues. For the CDR3, the DNA is TGTGCCAGCAACACACCAGCGGGACAAGTATACGAGCAGTACTTC. Translation: CASNTPAGQVYEQYF.

The gene calls are TRBV2 and TRBJ2-7; 9 positions match TRBD1. J lost 0 bases, V lost 6 bases, and 3 bases had no gene match. The V gene's germline CDR1 is SNHLY and CDR2 FYNNEI. This CDR3 is 14 amino acids long. CDR3 region: CASRGTGSSYEQYF. As DNA, the CDR3 is TGTGCCAGCAGGGGGACAGGGAGCTCCTACGAGCAGTACTTC.

The rearrangement links TRBV9 to TRBJ2-1; D gene ambiguous. CDR3 length equals 14 residues. The V end was cut by 1 base, the J end by 7 bases, with 12 bases between. CDR1 is SGDLS and CDR2 is YYNGEE in the germline V gene. In DNA form, the CDR3 reads TGTGCCAGCAGCGTATTAGAATGGCGGAATGAGCAGTTCTTC. The encoded protein is CASSVLEWRNEQFF.

With respect to this clone: A junction end diverges from the germline sequence, so it may reflect a read error. The chain uses TRBV5-1 and TRBJ2-5; tentatively, D is TRBD1 (5 bases). There are 14 residues in the CDR3. Looked up from germline, CDR1 is SGHRS and CDR2 is YFSETQ. CDR3 nucleotides: TGTGCCAGCAGCTTAGGTGGGGCGGAAGAGACCCAGTACTTC. It codes for CASSLGGAEETQYF.

The chain joins TRBV29-1 to TRBJ2-5, with 8 bases identical to TRBD1. Germline V gives CDR1 SQVTM, CDR2 ANQGSEA. The CDR3 totals 13 residues. The V and J ends lost 6 bases and 7 bases, in that order; junction bases with no gene match: 10. CDR3 region: CSVRDRLSPTQYF. In DNA form, the CDR3 reads TGCAGCGTCCGGGACAGGCTATCCCCGACCCAGTACTTC.

In its sample, this clone was seen once. This chain links TRBV11-1 with TRBJ2-5, with D tentatively TRBD2 (6 bases). The CDR3 length is 15 residues. Germline lookup yields CDR1 SGHAT and CDR2 FQDESV (reference sequence). V lost 0 bases and J 5 bases, leaving 13 bases between the germline ends. CDR3 region: CASSLAWRGRETQYF. CDR3 nucleotides: TGTGCCAGCAGCTTAGCGTGGCGGGGAAGGGAGACCCAGTACTTC.

CDR3 protein: CASSPGTNSPLHF. For the CDR3, the DNA is TGTGCCAGCAGCCCCGGGACTAACTCACCCCTCCACTTT. J is TRBJ1-6 and V is TRBV7-2; D may be TRBD1 (5 bases). Between the trimmed V and J ends, which lost 5 bases and 10 bases, there was a span of 12 bases. This CDR3 has 13 amino acids. The germline V gene encodes CDR1 SGHTA and CDR2 FQGNSA.